These 3 T cell receptor beta chains were all obtained from the same sample, sequenced in a study of regulatory T cells in long-lasting Graves disease. Documented time point: newly diagnosed GD, antithyroid drugs for less than 3 months. The authors made the TCR library using RNA they extracted from PBMCs. HTBI primers from iRepertoire and Arm-PCR of CDR3 regions yielded the TCR beta libraries. TCRdb independently ran MiXCR on the multiplex PCR reads; one entry per CDR3 protein. Of about 620,000 distinct CDR3 sequences in the sample, roughly 15% were seen once. The data were also submitted as part of a second study, on T cells in Graves' hyperthyroidism and ophthalmopathy.

The sequencing here drew on peripheral blood mononuclear cells (PBMCs), taken at new diagnosis, from a patient treated with antithyroid drugs. The receptor source for this set is a woman under 40 with Graves disease.

The sample holds many counts of this clonotype. This rearrangement joins TRBV7-6 to TRBJ2-7; tentatively, D is TRBD1 (6 bases). The CDR3 length is 15 residues. The germline V and J ends were trimmed by 0 bases and 1 base, with 10 bases remaining between them. Germline CDR1 reads SGHVS; CDR2 reads FNYEAQ. CDR3 sequence reads: CASSLAGGASYEQYF. CDR3 in DNA: TGTGCCAGCAGCTTAGCTGGGGGCGCATCCTACGAGCAGTACTTC.

The J gene is TRBJ2-5, the V gene TRBV11-2; D remains unclear. V lost 2 bases and J 4 bases, leaving 8 bases between the germline ends. This CDR3 has 13 residues. The V gene's germline CDR1 is SGHAT and CDR2 FQNNGV. The CDR3 reads CASSLTTAETQYF. CDR3 bases: TGTGCCAGCAGCTTAACGACGGCAGAGACCCAGTACTTC.

This clonotype was picked up many times. The chain links TRBV28 to TRBJ2-3; perhaps TRBD2 as D (6 bases). The CDR3 loop spans 16 amino acids. Germline loops: CDR1 MDHEN, CDR2 SYDVKM. V was trimmed by 5 bases and J by 0 bases, leaving 15 bases between them. The CDR3 region has the DNA TGTGCCAGCAGTGGGTTTGGCGGGGTTAGCACAGATACGCAGTATTTT. This encodes CASSGFGGVSTDTQYF.